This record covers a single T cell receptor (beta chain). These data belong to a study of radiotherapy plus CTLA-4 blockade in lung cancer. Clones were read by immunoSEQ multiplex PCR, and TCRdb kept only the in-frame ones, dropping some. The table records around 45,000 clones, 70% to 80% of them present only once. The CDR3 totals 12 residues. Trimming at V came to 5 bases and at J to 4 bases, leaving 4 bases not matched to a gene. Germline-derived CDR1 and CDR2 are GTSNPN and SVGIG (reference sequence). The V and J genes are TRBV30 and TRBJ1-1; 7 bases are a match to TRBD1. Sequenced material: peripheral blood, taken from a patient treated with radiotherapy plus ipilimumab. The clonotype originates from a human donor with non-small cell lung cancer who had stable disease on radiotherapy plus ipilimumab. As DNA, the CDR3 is TGTGCCTGGGGGGGACAGTTCACTGAAGCTTTCTTT. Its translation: CAWGGQFTEAFF.